This TCR beta chain was sequenced during a study of T cell responses to AZD1222 COVID-19 vaccine (TCRdb year 2021). Background on the whole study: TCR sequencing covered roughly 230 trial participants: 200 to 210 given two doses of AZD1222 and 26 given two doses of MenACWY control vaccine. Trial participants were enrolled by age into subgroups of 18-55, 56-69 and 70-plus years, and approximately 150, 30 and 60 TCR-sequenced participants, respectively, were included in these subgroups. What the authors observed across the whole study: Because no samples from the day 14 peak response were available, repertoires could be characterized only after the peak T cell response. After two AZD1222 doses, spike-specific TCR breadth and depth were significantly higher than at day 0 and than in MenACWY recipients. The whole spike protein was spanned by vaccine-associated CD4 TCRs, and dominant responses were seen in regions 160-218 and 743-854. In the small 56-69-year group, the increase in depth fell short of significance, most likely because of low power. Participants were mostly white British and included more females than males, and it was suggested by the authors that clonal diversity may have been underestimated. Only six AZD1222 recipients were SARS-CoV-2 seropositive at baseline, limiting conclusions about previously exposed vaccinees. Epitopes outside the regions mutated in the B.1.351 and B.1.1.7 variants were reportedly recognized by nearly half of the unique spike-specific TCRs.

The sample's time point label, in plain terms: about 28 days (+/-7) after the second vaccine dose. Because spike-specific TCR depth and breadth did not differ between the two schedules, AZD1222 recipients who got a second dose at roughly 4 weeks were pooled with those who got a second dose at roughly 12 weeks. Vaccinee samples came from UK trials COV001 and COV002, including a single-blind randomized controlled phase 2/3 trial of AZD1222 (ChAdOx1 nCoV-19) in healthy adults. For TCRbeta chain sequencing, PBMC samples from trial participants were taken at day 0 and at day 28 after the second dose. The CDR3 regions of human TCRbeta chains were analyzed by immunosequencing. In the authors' own workflow: Repertoire TCRs were matched against a reference library of SARS-CoV-2-specific TCRs generated with the MIRA antigen-specificity platform. Breadth was defined as the fraction of unique TCRs that were SARS-CoV-2-associated. Depth was defined as the fraction of total T cells that were SARS-CoV-2-associated. Each spike-specific TCR was assigned to its reactive spike region and to a CD4 or CD8 class using the MIRA data. Log10-transformed breadth and depth values were compared by one-way ANOVA with Sidak's multiple comparisons tests. Imported from immuneACCESS, the table was reduced by TCRdb to in-frame sequences with V and J called. These copies leave out some clones; in studies compared against another copy, an unresolved V gene accounts for under half, and the cause of the remainder is not known. Clone size and V and J calls were adopted from that table, with D and trimming inferred from the DNA. A total of 85,000 or so clones appear in this sample, 75% to 95% of them only once. More than 9% of the sample goes to the ten largest clones.

The junction shows trimming of 2 bases on V and 4 bases on J, plus 6 bases between the germline ends. The CDR3 has 13 amino acids, counting the end cysteine and phenylalanine. The retained sequence is limited to the CDR3, 39 bases, with the frame set at the first base. Concerning this clone: What antigen it recognizes has not been identified. Per-base qualities were not stored, and no clone one base away is much larger.

The sequence links TRBV12-3 or TRBV12-4 to TRBJ2-1; the D gene is unclear. This clonotype was obtained from an adult who received the AZD1222 COVID-19 vaccine. This sample comprised peripheral blood, obtained 28 days after the second AZD1222 dose. This receptor has the CDR3 CASSLPGYNEQFF. The DNA is TGTGCCAGCAGTTTACCCGGTTACAATGAGCAGTTCTTC.